The 10 T cell receptor beta chains reported below all come from one sample, sequenced in a study of T-cell reconstitution after alpha-beta-depleted transplantation in children. Preparing the TCRbeta library involved the use of unique molecular identifiers. TCRdb recomputed calls from the PCR reads with MiXCR, one row per CDR3 protein. The sample has about 200,000 distinct CDR3 sequences, around 5.9% seen once; the top ten hold just over 4.5%. The sample here was PBMCs, taken before TCRalphabeta/CD19-depleted stem cell transplant. These receptor sequences come from a girl less than two years old with combined immunodeficiency, due to receive a stem cell transplant.

This clonotype was detected many times. The chain is built from TRBV7-9 and TRBJ2-1, with 11 bases lining up with TRBD2. The CDR3 length is 16 residues. V gave up 4 bases and J gave up 3 bases; unmatched junction bases: 5. Germline V gene data show CDR1 as SEHNR and CDR2 as FQNEAQ (reference sequence). The CDR3 reads CASSSILAGVYNEQFF. The CDR3 coding sequence is TGTGCCAGCAGCTCGATACTAGCGGGGGTCTACAATGAGCAGTTCTTC.

Only a few counts were recorded for this clonotype. The chain uses TRBV7-2 and TRBJ2-7, with TRBD2 matching over 8 bases. Germline lookup yields CDR1 SGHTA and CDR2 FQGNSA. V trimming: 6 bases; J trimming: 3 bases; junction bases outside the gene matches: 4. The CDR3 runs to 13 residues. CDR3 DNA: TGTGCCAGCAGAGCCGGGACTAGCTACGAGCAGTACTTC. It is translated as CASRAGTSYEQYF.

This clonotype was counted ten times or more. The chain links TRBV3-1 to TRBJ2-7; 7 nucleotides agree with TRBD1. There are 15 residues in the CDR3. After removal of 4 bases from V and 0 bases from J, the junction contained 6 bases not matched to a gene. The germline gives CDR1 LGHDT, CDR2 YNNKEL (reference sequence). CDR3 DNA: TGTGCCAGCAGCCCCGGGACAGCCTTCTCCTACGAGCAGTACTTC. Encoded protein: CASSPGTAFSYEQYF.

There are many counts of this clonotype. This chain connects TRBV9 to TRBJ2-2; D is uncertain. V lost 3 bases and J lost 5, with 11 bases in between. The CDR3 has 14 amino acids. Germline values: CDR1 SGDLS, CDR2 YYNGEE. CDR3 in amino acids: CASSDFLETGELFF. The CDR3 bases are TGTGCCAGCAGCGATTTCCTGGAGACCGGGGAGCTGTTTTTT.

In this sample, this clonotype turned up many times. The V and J genes are TRBV29-1 and TRBJ2-3; TRBD2 is a possible D gene (6 bases). CDR1 and CDR2 (germline): SQVTM, ANQGSEA. The CDR3 consists of 16 residues. V was pared by 3 bases and J by 4 bases, with 20 bases between. The CDR3 loop reads CSVDIGGRGGSDTQYF. As DNA, the CDR3 is TGCAGCGTTGATATCGGAGGACGGGGAGGTTCAGATACGCAGTATTTT.

Many counts were recorded for this clonotype. The rearrangement uses TRBV20-1 and TRBJ2-2; possibly TRBD1 for D (7 bases). CDR1 is DFQATT and CDR2 is SNEGSKA in the germline V gene (reference sequence). This CDR3 region has 15 residues. Trimming took 6 bases from V and 1 from J, leaving 15 bases between them. As DNA, the CDR3 is TGCAGTGCCCTGGGCGGGACAGAGAACACCGGGGAGCTGTTTTTT. Its protein product is CSALGGTENTGELFF.

This clonotype appeared many times. The rearrangement links TRBV27 to TRBJ2-7, with 7 bases identical to TRBD1. The V segment lost 5 bases and the J segment 2 bases; nucleotides outside the gene matches: 6. This CDR3 is 14 amino acids long. The germline gives CDR1 MNHEY, CDR2 SMNVEV (reference sequence). CDR3 in DNA: TGTGCCAGCAGTCCGGGGACAGTAGCCTACGAGCAGTACTTC. Residues: CASSPGTVAYEQYF.

This clonotype was recorded many times. The chain joins TRBV5-1 to TRBJ2-2; weak D call: TRBD2 (6 bases). The germline CDR1 and CDR2 sequences are SGHRS and YFSETQ. Trimming took 4 bases from V and 1 from J, leaving 8 bases between them. This CDR3 spans 14 amino acids. CDR3 nucleotides: TGCGCCAGCAGCCGGGACTTGAACACCGGGGAGCTGTTTTTT. Translation: CASSRDLNTGELFF.

This clonotype showed up many times. This rearrangement joins TRBV14 to TRBJ2-1; no clear D. Between the trimmed V and J ends, which lost 4 bases and 4 bases, there was a span of 8 bases. There are 13 residues in the CDR3. The germline gives CDR1 SGHDN, CDR2 FVKESK. The CDR3 is CASSRMPYNEQFF. DNA of the CDR3: TGTGCCAGCAGCCGCATGCCTTACAATGAGCAGTTCTTC.

This clonotype was seen ten or more times. V is TRBV20-1 and J is TRBJ2-7; 7 bases agree with TRBD2. Trimming removed 5 bases from V and 2 bases from J; junction bases left unmatched: 6. The CDR3 is 13 amino acids. The V gene's germline CDR1 is DFQATT and CDR2 SNEGSKA (reference sequence). The CDR3 nucleotides read TGCAGTGCTGTGGGGGAGGGGCCCTACGAGCAGTACTTC. It specifies CSAVGEGPYEQYF.